This T cell receptor beta chain was sequenced in a study of long-term antiretroviral therapy in people with HIV. Germline-derived CDR1 and CDR2 are MNHEY and SVGAGI. The CDR3 spans 14 residues. J lost 8 bases, V lost 0 bases, and 4 bases had no gene match. Survey level was the resolution at which the v3.0 immunoSEQ assay ran. Sequencing was designed to cover 40,000-50,000 T-cell genomes in each sample. The protocol was immunoSEQ multiplex PCR, while the TCRdb copy is restricted to in-frame clones and leaves out a portion. The repertoire holds 35,000 or so clones, approximately 83% seen once, with over 9.5% in the top ten.

The chain combines TRBV6-5 with TRBJ2-4; TRBD1 matches 7 bases. This TCR derives from a young man with HIV. The sequences come from unsorted PBMCs, collected 2.2 years after starting antiretroviral therapy. The CDR3: CASSYSYRGDIQYF. In nucleotides, the CDR3 is TGTGCCAGCAGTTACTCCTACAGGGGAGACATTCAGTACTTC.